The entry below gives a single T cell receptor (beta chain) sequence along with its context. Its antigen remains unknown. Trimming stripped 2 bases from V and 4 bases from J, with 9 bases between. Germline V CDR1 and CDR2: MNHEY, SMNVEV (reference sequence). This CDR3 spans 13 amino acids. PCR amplification relied on 60 Vbeta primers (plus 13 Jbeta primers). Libraries were prepared by immunoSEQ multiplex PCR; TCRdb keeps only in-frame clonotypes and omits some of them. Seen here are 150,000 to 200,000 clones, 75% to 90% observed once, and the top ten hold roughly 2%. The data were obtained in a study of cytomegalovirus exposure and HLA in healthy donors. Study-wide context: Within an early data release were 65 million to 90 million unique TCRs drawn from HLA-typed donors. Notes on the study in general: Donor immune exposure was known only as CMV serostatus. Some TCR beta chains (over 150 of them) were listed as cytomegalovirus-associated.

The chain links TRBV27 to TRBJ2-7; D possibly corresponds to TRBD2 (6 bases). This TCR was sampled from a human donor in good health. What was sequenced was PBMCs. The CDR3 sequence is CASSLGGMYEQYF. As DNA, the CDR3 is TGTGCCAGCAGTTTAGGGGGGATGTACGAGCAGTACTTC.